The present T cell receptor beta chain was sequenced within a study of breast tumors, draining lymph nodes, adjacent tissues. Overall study findings and caveats: Luminal-like breast cancer showed significantly greater tumor-nontumor repertoire similarity than basal-like breast cancer did. Tumor repertoires ranked between lymph nodes and nontumor tissue in diversity, with V and J gene preferences. That most tumor T cells come from lymph nodes remained unproven. The data were judged consistent with most tumor T cells coming from lymph node and expanding in tumor.

CDR3 size: 17 residues. Germline V CDR1 and CDR2: SGDLS, YYNGEE. Trimming took 4 bases from V and 5 from J; bases not matched to a gene: 15. This clonotype showed up many times. What it binds is not known. TCRdb re-called the multiplex PCR reads through MiXCR, storing one row per CDR3 protein. Among 70,000 to 85,000 distinct CDR3 sequences, about 21% were seen once, and the ten largest hold about 2.2%. The lymph nodes were axillary draining lymph nodes from breast cancer patients. The V gene is TRBV9, the J gene TRBJ2-5, with 9 bases aligning to TRBD2. This receptor was taken from a female donor with breast cancer. Some clones in this sample may be carry-over from other donors' samples. Sequenced sample: axillary lymph node tissue. The CDR3 nucleotides are TGTGCCAGCAGCACCCGACCTCTAGCGGGACATTTGGAGACCCAGTACTTC. Its translation: CASSTRPLAGHLETQYF.